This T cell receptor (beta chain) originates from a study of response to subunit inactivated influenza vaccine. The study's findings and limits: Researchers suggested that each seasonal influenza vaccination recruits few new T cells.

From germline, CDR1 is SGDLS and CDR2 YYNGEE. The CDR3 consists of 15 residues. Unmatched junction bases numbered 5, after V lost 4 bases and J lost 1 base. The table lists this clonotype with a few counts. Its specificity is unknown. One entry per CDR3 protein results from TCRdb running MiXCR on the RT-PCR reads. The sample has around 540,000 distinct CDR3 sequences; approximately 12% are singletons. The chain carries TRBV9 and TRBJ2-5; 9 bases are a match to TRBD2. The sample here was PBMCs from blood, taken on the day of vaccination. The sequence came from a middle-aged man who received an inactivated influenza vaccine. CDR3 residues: CASSPSGRSQETQYF. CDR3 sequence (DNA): TGTGCCAGCAGCCCAAGCGGGAGGTCCCAAGAGACCCAGTACTTC.